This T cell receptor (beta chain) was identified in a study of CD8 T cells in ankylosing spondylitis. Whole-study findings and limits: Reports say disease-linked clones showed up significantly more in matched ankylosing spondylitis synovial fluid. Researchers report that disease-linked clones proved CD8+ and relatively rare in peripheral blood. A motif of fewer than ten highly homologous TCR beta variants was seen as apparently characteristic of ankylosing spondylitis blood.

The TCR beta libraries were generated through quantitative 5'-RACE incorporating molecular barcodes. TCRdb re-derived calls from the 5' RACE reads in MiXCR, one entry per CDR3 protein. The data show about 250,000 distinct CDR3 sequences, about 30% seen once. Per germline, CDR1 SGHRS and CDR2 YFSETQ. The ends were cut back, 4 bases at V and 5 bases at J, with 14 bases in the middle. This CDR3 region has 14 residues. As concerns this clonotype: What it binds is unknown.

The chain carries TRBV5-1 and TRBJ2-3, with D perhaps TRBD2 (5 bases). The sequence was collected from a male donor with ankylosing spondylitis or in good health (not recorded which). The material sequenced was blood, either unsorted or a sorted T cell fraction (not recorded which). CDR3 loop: CASSPTDGGDTQYF. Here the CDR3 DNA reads TGCGCCAGCAGCCCCACGGACGGAGGAGATACGCAGTATTTT.